A selection of T cell receptor beta chains follows, all from one sample in a study of T cell responses to AZD1222 COVID-19 vaccine. Data came from immunoSEQ multiplex PCR; TCRdb stores just in-frame clones and leaves some out. The repertoire holds approximately 140,000 clones, with roughly 90% as singletons. The sequencing used peripheral blood, collected 28 days after the second AZD1222 dose. All receptors derive from an adult who received the AZD1222 COVID-19 vaccine. CDR3s include the opening cysteine and the closing phenylalanine or tryptophan. Each record gives: D gene, CDR3 length, J gene, clone size, V gene, CDR3 protein, CDR3 DNA. D genes are given only for firm matches. Clone size, where shown, is once, few, many, or a class for clones that have expanded.

>TRBD1|14|TRBJ2-3|-|TRBV6-4
CASSSETGVGGQYF
TGTGCCAGCAGCTCCGAGACAGGGGTCGGAGGGCAGTATTTT
>TRBD2|13|TRBJ2-5|-|TRBV12-5
CASGLFGGETQYF
TGTGCTAGTGGTTTGTTCGGGGGGGAGACCCAGTACTTC
>-|12|TRBJ2-3|-|TRBV5-1
CASSPPGDTQYF
TGCGCCAGCAGCCCTCCTGGGGATACGCAGTATTTT
>-|15|TRBJ2-2|-|TRBV19
CASSIAGADTGELFF
TGTGCCAGTAGTATAGCAGGGGCGGACACCGGGGAGCTGTTTTTT
>-|15|TRBJ2-7|-|TRBV5-6
CASSVSTGKFREQYF
TGTGCCAGCAGCGTTAGCACAGGGAAGTTCCGCGAGCAGTACTTC
>-|17|TRBJ1-4|-|TRBV7-2
CASSLSGTDATNEKLFF
TGTGCCAGCAGCTTATCAGGGACCGACGCAACTAATGAAAAACTGTTTTTT
>TRBD2|18|TRBJ2-2|-|TRBV7-3
CASSPTLLAGVNTGELFF
TGTGCCAGCAGCCCTACCTTACTAGCGGGAGTTAACACCGGGGAGCTGTTTTTT
>-|14|TRBJ1-1|-|TRBV30
CAWSVLPGRTEAFF
TGTGCCTGGAGTGTACTACCAGGGAGGACTGAAGCTTTCTTT
>-|15|TRBJ2-2|-|TRBV27
CASSSFGGGTGELFF
TGTGCCAGCAGTTCTTTCGGGGGAGGCACCGGGGAGCTGTTTTTT
>-|14|TRBJ2-7|-|TRBV6-5
CASSYVGPTGEQYF
TGTGCCAGCAGTTACGTGGGGCCTACCGGCGAGCAGTACTTC
>-|12|TRBJ2-1|-|TRBV7-9
CASSLGTNEQFF
TGTGCCAGCAGCTTAGGTACAAATGAGCAGTTCTTC
>-|17|TRBJ2-3|-|TRBV3-1/TRBV3-2
CASSQEARAFRTDTQYF
TGTGCCAGCAGCCAAGAGGCGAGGGCCTTCAGGACAGATACGCAGTATTTT
>-|12|TRBJ2-7|few|TRBV28
CASSARAYEQYF
TGTGCCAGCAGCGCGAGAGCCTACGAGCAGTACTTC
>-|13|TRBJ1-2|-|TRBV10-3
CAINGGEGYGYTF
TGTGCCATCAACGGAGGGGAGGGCTATGGCTACACCTTC
>TRBD2|15|TRBJ2-1|-|TRBV24-1
CATRPTSGNVNEQFF
TGTGCCACCAGGCCGACTAGCGGGAATGTTAATGAGCAGTTCTTC
>TRBD1|13|TRBJ2-1|-|TRBV28
CATRGTGWNEQFF
TGTGCCACCCGGGGGACAGGGTGGAATGAGCAGTTCTTC
>TRBD1|17|TRBJ1-5|-|TRBV27
CASSFWTGLGSNQPQHF
TGTGCCAGCAGTTTTTGGACAGGGTTAGGGAGCAATCAGCCCCAGCATTTT
>-|12|TRBJ2-7|-|TRBV30
CAFGLSSYEQYF
TGTGCCTTCGGACTGTCGAGCTACGAGCAGTACTTC
>-|15|TRBJ2-1|-|TRBV27
CASSSPSHLMNEQFF
TGTGCCAGCAGTTCCCCGAGCCACCTCATGAATGAGCAGTTCTTC
>-|15|TRBJ2-2|-|TRBV15
CATSRVLRPTGELFF
TGTGCCACCAGCAGAGTATTGCGGCCGACCGGGGAGCTGTTTTTT
>-|16|TRBJ1-5|-|TRBV4-2
CASSQGGRDSNQPQHF
TGTGCCAGCAGCCAAGGTGGTAGGGATAGCAATCAGCCCCAGCATTTT
>TRBD1|16|TRBJ2-2|few|TRBV11-2
CASRPHRGVNTGELFF
TGTGCCAGCAGACCGCACAGGGGGGTTAACACCGGGGAGCTGTTTTTT
>TRBD1|17|TRBJ1-4|once|TRBV3-1/TRBV3-2
CASSRGQGLIWGEKLFF
TGTGCCAGCAGCCGCGGACAGGGGTTAATTTGGGGTGAAAAACTGTTTTTT
>-|17|TRBJ2-7|once|TRBV5-1
CASSLAFNRALRDEQYF
TGCGCCAGCAGCTTGGCCTTCAACAGGGCCCTACGGGACGAGCAGTACTTC
>-|16|TRBJ1-1|-|TRBV7-9
CASSFPQGDGNTEAFF
TGTGCCAGCAGCTTCCCGCAGGGCGACGGGAACACTGAAGCTTTCTTT
>-|17|TRBJ2-2|once|TRBV11-3
CASSLGVGGGATGELFF
TGTGCCAGCAGCTTAGGGGTTGGAGGGGGCGCGACCGGGGAGCTGTTTTTT
>-|16|TRBJ2-3|-|TRBV18
CASSPRAIRLTDTQYF
TGTGCCAGCTCACCACGGGCTATACGGCTAACAGATACGCAGTATTTT
>-|14|TRBJ2-3|-|TRBV5-1
CASIKGASTDTQYF
TGCGCCAGCATAAAAGGGGCTAGCACAGATACGCAGTATTTT
>-|15|TRBJ1-1|-|TRBV5-1
CASSLLGRVGTEAFF
TGCGCCAGCAGCTTGTTGGGCAGGGTGGGTACTGAAGCTTTCTTT
>-|12|TRBJ1-3|-|TRBV6-5
CASDSSGNTIYF
TGTGCCAGTGACAGCTCTGGAAACACCATATATTTT
>TRBD1|17|TRBJ1-1|-|TRBV18
CASSPNRGAMGSTEAFF
TGTGCCAGCTCACCAAACAGGGGGGCAATGGGCAGCACTGAAGCTTTCTTT
>TRBD1|14|TRBJ1-1|-|TRBV27
CASSRTGGGTEAFF
TGTGCCAGCAGTAGGACAGGGGGTGGCACTGAAGCTTTCTTT
>-|15|TRBJ2-5|-|TRBV7-3
CASSAGRVSQETQYF
TGTGCCAGCAGCGCGGGACGGGTTTCGCAAGAGACCCAGTACTTC
>TRBD1|14|TRBJ2-7|-|TRBV2
CASRGQGISYEQYF
TGTGCCAGCAGGGGACAGGGGATCTCCTACGAGCAGTACTTC
>-|15|TRBJ1-2|-|TRBV3-1/TRBV3-2
CASSQVPAVMSGYTF
TGTGCCAGCAGCCAAGTCCCGGCAGTCATGTCGGGCTACACCTTC
>-|15|TRBJ2-3|once|TRBV9
CASSVGGRNTDTQYF
TGTGCCAGCAGCGTAGGAGGGAGAAACACAGATACGCAGTATTTT
>-|13|TRBJ2-7|-|TRBV15
CATSEGGHYEQYF
TGTGCCACCAGCGAAGGGGGACACTACGAGCAGTACTTC
>-|16|TRBJ2-1|-|TRBV28
CASSPQRAGRHNEQFF
TGTGCCAGCAGCCCTCAGAGGGCAGGGCGGCACAATGAGCAGTTCTTC
>-|14|TRBJ2-2|-|TRBV4-3
CASSQDETTGELFF
TGCGCCAGCAGCCAAGATGAGACTACCGGGGAGCTGTTTTTT
>-|15|TRBJ1-1|-|TRBV16
CASSSQTAINTEAFF
TGTGCCAGCAGCTCTCAGACAGCTATTAACACTGAAGCTTTCTTT
>TRBD1|16|TRBJ2-2|-|TRBV7-9
CASSSRTGGNTGELFF
TGTGCCAGCAGCTCCCGCACAGGGGGGAACACCGGGGAGCTGTTTTTT
>TRBD1|14|TRBJ1-6|-|TRBV27
CASTRDRGNSPLHF
TGTGCCAGCACACGGGACAGGGGTAATTCACCCCTCCACTTT
>TRBD1|17|TRBJ2-7|-|TRBV27
CASSPHSIRQGTYEQYF
TGTGCCAGCAGTCCCCACTCGATTCGACAGGGGACCTACGAGCAGTACTTC
>-|16|TRBJ2-5|-|TRBV11-3
CASSLVFGTPQETQYF
TGTGCCAGCAGCTTAGTGTTTGGGACTCCACAAGAGACCCAGTACTTC
>TRBD1|15|TRBJ2-6|-|TRBV7-3
CASSAQGAGANVLTF
TGTGCCAGCAGCGCACAGGGGGCTGGGGCCAACGTCCTGACTTTC
>-|13|TRBJ2-7|-|TRBV7-9
CASSRDHGGEQYF
TGTGCCAGCAGCCGGGACCATGGCGGGGAGCAGTACTTC
>-|15|TRBJ1-1|-|TRBV7-9
CASSPPGTSNTEAFF
TGTGCCAGCAGCCCCCCTGGGACATCGAACACTGAAGCTTTCTTT
>TRBD1|15|TRBJ1-3|few|TRBV5-4
CASSLGDRDGNTIYF
TGTGCCAGCAGTTTAGGGGACAGGGACGGAAACACCATATATTTT
>TRBD1|14|TRBJ2-2|-|TRBV10-3
CAIRDRGGTGELFF
TGTGCCATCAGGGACAGGGGGGGCACCGGGGAGCTGTTTTTT
>TRBD1|15|TRBJ1-1|few|TRBV5-1
CASSSRQGLNTEAFF
TGCGCCAGCAGCTCCCGACAGGGATTGAACACTGAAGCTTTCTTT
>-|14|TRBJ2-7|-|TRBV7-9
CASTHPQSGDEQYF
TGTGCCAGCACCCACCCTCAGTCCGGGGATGAGCAGTACTTC
>-|15|TRBJ2-2|-|TRBV19
CASSIGRSNTGELFF
TGTGCCAGTAGTATAGGCAGGTCGAACACCGGGGAGCTGTTTTTT
>-|13|TRBJ1-1|-|TRBV19
CASSGRLDTEAFF
TGTGCCAGTAGTGGCCGACTGGACACTGAAGCTTTCTTT
>TRBD1|18|TRBJ1-5|-|TRBV10-3
CAISRGQTGDDSNQPQHF
TGTGCCATCAGTCGGGGACAGACAGGAGATGATAGCAATCAGCCCCAGCATTTT
>-|13|TRBJ1-5|-|TRBV6-2/TRBV6-3
CASSLQGNQPQHF
TGTGCCAGCAGCCTACAGGGAAATCAGCCCCAGCATTTT